These 32 T cell receptor beta chains originate from one sample sequenced in a study of PD-L1 blockade in urothelial cancer. The method was immunoSEQ multiplex PCR; TCRdb's version includes in-frame clones alone and lacks a portion of them. This sample has roughly 24,000 clones, with approximately 86% found just once. The material was PBMCs, obtained around atezolizumab (anti-PD-L1) treatment. The source of these receptors is a man in his sixties with urothelial cancer.

This clone was recorded a few times. The J gene is TRBJ2-2, the V gene TRBV10-3; 12 bases map to TRBD2. Germline V CDR1 and CDR2: ENHRY, SYGVKD. The CDR3 is 17 residues long. J was trimmed by 9 bases and V by 2 bases; bases with no gene match: 10. For the CDR3, the DNA is TGTGCCATCAGTGAGACCCTAGCGGGGGGGCCCCACCGGGAGCTGTTTTTT. Encoded protein: CAISETLAGGPHRELFF.

V is TRBV7-2 and J is TRBJ1-2, with 7 bases identical to TRBD1. CDR3 length: 14 amino acids. Per the germline V gene, CDR1 is SGHTA and CDR2 is FQGNSA. V gave up 3 bases and J gave up 6 bases; unmatched junction bases: 7. The CDR3 DNA follows: TGTGCCAGCAGCTTTGACTCAGGGGGAAATGGCTACACCTTC. Encoded protein: CASSFDSGGNGYTF.

The rearrangement uses TRBV28 and TRBJ2-1, with D possibly being TRBD2 (6 bases). The CDR3 spans 14 residues. The germline V gene encodes CDR1 MDHEN and CDR2 SYDVKM. V was cut by 5 bases and J by 3 bases, with 11 bases left in between. In DNA, the CDR3 is TGTGCCAGCAGTAAGACTAGGGGCTACAATGAGCAGTTCTTC. Translated, it gives CASSKTRGYNEQFF. Variable domain in full (rest from reference TRBV28 and TRBJ2-1): DVKVTQSSRYLVKRTGEKVFLECVQDMDHENMFWYRQDPGLGLRLIYFSYDVKMKEKGDIPEGYSVSREKKERFSLILESASTNQTSMYLCASSKTRGYNEQFFGPGTRLTVL.

By share, this clone counts as medium-sized. The genes are TRBV9 and TRBJ1-2; D remains unclear. The CDR3 runs 14 residues. The V gene's germline CDR1 is SGDLS and CDR2 YYNGEE. The ends were cut back, 0 bases at V and 0 bases at J, with 6 bases in the middle. The CDR3 is CASSVGRTNYGYTF. The CDR3 DNA reads TGTGCCAGCAGCGTAGGCAGGACTAACTATGGCTACACCTTC. Drawing the rest from reference TRBV9 and TRBJ1-2, the complete variable domain is DSGVTQTPKHLITATGQRVTLRCSPRSGDLSVYWYQQSLDQGLQFLIQYYNGEERAKGNILERFSAQQFPDLHSELNLSSLELGDSALYFCASSVGRTNYGYTFGSGTRLTVV.

Here the CDR3 reads CASSLALLAGYNEQFF. The CDR3, as DNA: TGTGCCAGCAGCTTAGCCCTACTAGCGGGCTACAATGAGCAGTTCTTC. V and J are TRBV7-8 and TRBJ2-1, with 9 bases matching TRBD2. The germline CDR1 and CDR2 sequences are SGHVS and FQNEAQ. After removal of 0 bases from V and 3 bases from J, the junction contained 3 bases not matched to a gene. The CDR3 spans 16 residues.

CDR3 in amino acids: CASAPRQNLPNNEQFF. The CDR3 DNA reads as TGTGCTAGTGCCCCCAGACAGAACCTACCCAACAATGAGCAGTTCTTC. The chain is built from TRBV12-5 and TRBJ2-1; D may be TRBD1 (5 bases). Germline CDR1 LGHNT, CDR2 FRNRAP. Trimming removed 7 bases from V and 5 bases from J, with 21 bases in between. The CDR3 is 16 amino acids.

The rearrangement joins TRBV6-5 to TRBJ2-7; 9 nucleotides line up with TRBD2. V lost 2 bases to trimming and J lost 1 base; unmatched junction nucleotides: 3. Germline loops: CDR1 MNHEY, CDR2 SVGAGI. The CDR3 extends over 15 amino acids. CDR3 sequence: CASSYGLAISYEQYF. CDR3 nucleotide sequence: TGTGCCAGCAGTTACGGACTAGCGATTTCCTACGAGCAGTACTTC.

The chain combines TRBV7-6 with TRBJ2-7, with TRBD1 matching 11 bases. V was clipped by 5 bases and J by 5 bases; unmatched bases: 8. CDR1 is SGHVS, CDR2 FNYEAQ, per germline. This CDR3 contains 15 residues. CDR3 bases: TGTGCCAGCAGCGGGGCCGGGACAGGGGGTCACGAGCAGTACTTC. This sequence encodes CASSGAGTGGHEQYF.

The chain combines TRBV19 with TRBJ2-7; 12 bases are a match to TRBD2. This CDR3 comprises 19 residues. The V and J ends lost 8 bases and 1 base, in that order; junction bases with no gene match: 18. Germline V gene lookup returns CDR1 LNHDA and CDR2 SQIVND (reference sequence). CDR3 sequence: CASAGGAGTSGRRSYEQYF. CDR3 coding DNA: TGTGCCAGTGCTGGGGGCGCGGGGACTAGCGGGCGCCGGTCCTACGAGCAGTACTTC.

This rearrangement joins TRBV6-5 to TRBJ2-6; D possibly corresponds to TRBD1 (5 bases). V lost 0 bases and J lost 0, with 6 bases in between. Looked up from germline, CDR1 is MNHEY and CDR2 is SVGAGI. The CDR3 is made up of 16 amino acids. The CDR3 reads CASSYSQGSGANVLTF. The CDR3 nucleotides are TGTGCCAGCAGTTACTCGCAGGGCTCTGGGGCCAACGTCCTGACTTTC.

The genes are TRBV7-2 and TRBJ2-5, with 11 bases matching TRBD1. V shed 1 base, J shed 4 bases, and the junction held 2 bases outside the gene matches. There are 15 residues in the CDR3. Germline assignment: CDR1 SGHTA and CDR2 FQGNSA. CDR3: CASSLVGTGGETQYF. The CDR3 nucleotides are TGTGCCAGCAGCTTAGTTGGGACAGGGGGAGAGACCCAGTACTTC.

The chain is built from TRBV19 and TRBJ1-1; 7 bases agree with TRBD1. V dropped 2 bases and J dropped 6; count of bases not matched to a gene: 6. This CDR3 comprises 14 residues. Germline CDR1 LNHDA, CDR2 SQIVND (reference sequence). The CDR3 coding sequence is TGTGCCAGTAGTATAAAGGGGGCGAGGGCTGAAGCTTTCTTT. Translation gives CASSIKGARAEAFF.

The CDR3 spells CASHSGGSYNEQFF. CDR3 nucleotides: TGTGCCAGCCATAGCGGGGGGAGCTACAATGAGCAGTTCTTC. V gene TRBV2 combines with J gene TRBJ2-1, with 10 nucleotides matching TRBD2. CDR3 length: 14 residues. V trimming: 8 bases; J trimming: 3 bases; junction bases outside the gene matches: 4. The germline V gene has CDR1 SNHLY and CDR2 FYNNEI. The full variable domain, completed using reference TRBV2 and TRBJ2-1, is EPEVTQTPSHQVTQMGQEVILRCVPISNHLYFYWYRQILGQKVEFLVSFYNNEISEKSEIFDDQFSVERPDGSNFTLKIRSTKLEDSAMYFCASHSGGSYNEQFFGPGTRLTVL.

J is TRBJ1-3 and V is TRBV5-8; TRBD1 agrees at 7 bases. Germline V gene sequence: CDR1 SGHTS, CDR2 YDEGEE. The ends lost 4 bases at V and 3 bases at J; junction bases unmatched: 4. The length of the CDR3 is 14 residues. The CDR3 reads CASSLHRGGNTIYF. In DNA form, the CDR3 reads TGTGCCAGCAGCCTCCACAGGGGTGGAAACACCATATATTTT.

V is TRBV5-4 and J is TRBJ1-1, with no clear D. The V end lost 3 bases, the J end lost 1 base, and 13 bases lay between the germline ends. There are 15 residues in the CDR3. CDR1 is SGHNT, CDR2 YYREEE, per germline (reference sequence). The CDR3 coding sequence is TGTGCCAGCAGCTCCCCTTGGAGAGAGAACACTGAAGCTTTCTTT. The encoded protein is CASSSPWRENTEAFF.

The V gene is TRBV2, the J gene TRBJ2-7; weak D call: TRBD1 (6 bases). This CDR3 comprises 14 residues. V lost 6 bases, J lost 0 bases, and 12 bases lay in between. Germline CDR1 is SNHLY and CDR2 is FYNNEI. The CDR3 sequence: CASSEQGSSYEQYF. For the CDR3, the DNA is TGTGCCAGCAGCGAACAGGGTAGCTCCTACGAGCAGTACTTC.

The V and J genes are TRBV7-8 and TRBJ1-1; 9 nucleotides line up with TRBD1. With 0 bases clipped from V and 4 bases from J, the junction kept 9 bases outside the gene matches. The CDR3 consists of 17 residues. Germline lookup yields CDR1 SGHVS and CDR2 FQNEAQ. As DNA, the CDR3 is TGTGCCAGCAGCTTAGCGAACAGGGGGCTAACCTTCACTGAAGCTTTCTTT. Its protein is CASSLANRGLTFTEAFF.

V gene TRBV18 combines with J gene TRBJ2-7, with 10 positions matching TRBD1. V was clipped by 3 bases and J by 4 bases; unmatched bases: 9. Looked up from germline, CDR1 is KGHSH and CDR2 is LQKENI. This CDR3 is built from 16 residues. The CDR3 nucleotides read TGTGCCAGCTCACCGAGGGACAGGGGCCGGGGGTACGAGCAGTACTTC. It yields the protein CASSPRDRGRGYEQYF.

This chain links TRBV30 with TRBJ1-4; 8 nucleotides align to TRBD1. J lost 8 bases, V lost 2 bases, and 13 bases had no gene match. The CDR3 has 16 amino acids. CDR1 is GTSNPN, CDR2 SVGIG, per germline (reference sequence). CDR3 loop: CAWSLKTTGAGEKLFF. The CDR3, as DNA: TGTGCCTGGAGTTTAAAAACGACAGGGGCAGGGGAAAAACTGTTTTTT.

This clone has just one count. CDR3 nucleotides: TGCGCCAGCAGGGGTGGACTAGCGGGAGAAGATACGCAGTATTTT. This translates into CASRGGLAGEDTQYF. The chain recombines TRBV10-2 with TRBJ2-3, with 13 bases matching TRBD2. The CDR3 totals 15 residues. Trimming at V came to 6 bases and at J to 5 bases, leaving 5 bases not matched to a gene. Per the germline V gene, CDR1 is WSHSY and CDR2 is SAAADI.

The chain recombines TRBV5-6 with TRBJ1-6; D is perhaps TRBD1 (6 bases). The V gene lost 3 bases and the J gene lost 9 bases, with 13 bases spanning the gap. From germline, CDR1 is SGHDT and CDR2 YYEEEE. The CDR3 sequence is 14 residues long. The CDR3 DNA follows: TGTGCCAGCAGCTCGCCCCAGGGGTTTTCACCCCTCCACTTT. Translation: CASSSPQGFSPLHF.

This clone was detected once. CDR3 in amino acids: CASSAGYEQYF. The CDR3 DNA reads as TGTGCCAGCAGCGCCGGCTACGAGCAGTACTTC. The V and J genes are TRBV11-2 and TRBJ2-7; D is undetermined. Germline V lookup: CDR1 SGHAT, CDR2 FQNNGV. V lost 5 bases, J lost 3 bases, and 5 bases lay in between. The CDR3 has 11 amino acids.

This chain links TRBV6-6 with TRBJ2-3; TRBD1 aligns across 8 bases. Germline CDR1 is MNHNY and CDR2 is SVGAGI (reference sequence). With 5 bases clipped from V and 9 bases from J, the junction kept 7 bases outside the gene matches. CDR3 length: 13 residues. CDR3 residues: CASSSTGTGTQYF. The CDR3 nucleotides are TGTGCCAGCAGTAGCACCGGGACAGGAACGCAGTATTTT.

The CDR3 DNA reads TGTGCCTGTAGCGGGAGTACCTACGAGCAGTACTTC. It specifies CACSGSTYEQYF. V usage is TRBV30 and J usage is TRBJ2-7; 9 bases are shared with TRBD2. The germline V gene encodes CDR1 GTSNPN and CDR2 SVGIG (reference sequence). V gave up 6 bases and J gave up 2 bases; unmatched junction bases: 2. There are 12 residues in the CDR3.

The chain uses TRBV10-3 and TRBJ1-2; 7 nucleotides agree with TRBD1. CDR3 size: 18 residues. J was trimmed by 0 bases and V by 6 bases; bases with no gene match: 16. From germline, CDR1 is ENHRY and CDR2 SYGVKD. CDR3 protein: CAISLEGTASKTNYGYTF. The CDR3 DNA reads TGTGCCATCAGCCTCGAGGGGACAGCGAGTAAAACTAACTATGGCTACACCTTC.

This clone was seen only a few times. The chain links TRBV7-8 to TRBJ1-4; D not certain. CDR1 SGHVS and CDR2 FQNEAQ come from the germline V gene. The length of the CDR3 is 12 residues. V was shortened by 5 bases and J by 11 bases, with 12 bases between the two germline ends. CDR3: CASSLELRKLFF. The CDR3, as DNA: TGTGCCAGCAGCCTCGAGCTGAGGAAACTGTTTTTT.

The chain joins TRBV5-1 to TRBJ2-1; 7 nucleotides match TRBD2. CDR1 is SGHRS and CDR2 is YFSETQ in the germline V gene. The J segment lost 0 bases and the V segment lost 4 bases, leaving 7 bases of the junction unmatched. The CDR3 loop spans 16 amino acids. For the CDR3, the DNA is TGCGCCAGCAGCCCTATACGCGGGGGCTCCTACAATGAGCAGTTCTTC. It codes for CASSPIRGGSYNEQFF.

The chain recombines TRBV4-1 with TRBJ2-7; TRBD1 is a possible D gene (6 bases). Germline V lookup: CDR1 MGHRA, CDR2 YSYEKL. The CDR3 loop spans 14 amino acids. V lost 4 bases and J lost 2, with 12 bases in between. Here the CDR3 reads CASSPQGIAYEQYF. Here the CDR3 DNA reads TGCGCCAGCAGCCCACAGGGAATCGCCTACGAGCAGTACTTC.

This clone was detected only a few times. The V and J genes are TRBV6-5 and TRBJ1-6; 10 bases match TRBD1. J was trimmed by 7 bases and V by 0 bases; bases with no gene match: 3. Germline-derived CDR1 and CDR2 are MNHEY and SVGAGI. The CDR3 is 16 amino acids. The CDR3: CASSYSTGGRNSPLHF. CDR3 nucleotides: TGTGCCAGCAGTTACTCGACAGGGGGCAGGAATTCACCCCTCCACTTT.

The chain is built from TRBV30 and TRBJ1-2, with D maybe TRBD1 (6 bases). The length of the CDR3 is 14 residues. The V end was cut by 0 bases, the J end by 4 bases, with 12 bases between. CDR1 is GTSNPN, CDR2 SVGIG, per germline (reference sequence). DNA for the CDR3: TGTGCCTGGAGTGTCCTCGGGACAAGCTATGGCTACACCTTC. It is translated as CAWSVLGTSYGYTF.

The CDR3 DNA sequence: TGTGCCAGCGGGAGGAACACTGAAGCTTTCTTT. Its translation is CASGRNTEAFF. The chain links TRBV28 to TRBJ1-1; D not certain. There are 11 residues in the CDR3. The ends were cut back, 8 bases at V and 1 base at J, with 5 bases in the middle. Germline V gives CDR1 MDHEN, CDR2 SYDVKM.

In its sample, this clone was seen a few times. V is TRBV4-1 and J is TRBJ2-3, with 12 bases identical to TRBD1. CDR1 MGHRA and CDR2 YSYEKL come from the germline V gene. J gave up 7 bases and V 4 bases, and 9 bases lay outside the gene matches. CDR3 size: 16 residues. DNA of the CDR3: TGCGCCAGCAGCCTAGGGGGGACAGGGGGCTCTAATACGCAGTATTTT. This translates into CASSLGGTGGSNTQYF.